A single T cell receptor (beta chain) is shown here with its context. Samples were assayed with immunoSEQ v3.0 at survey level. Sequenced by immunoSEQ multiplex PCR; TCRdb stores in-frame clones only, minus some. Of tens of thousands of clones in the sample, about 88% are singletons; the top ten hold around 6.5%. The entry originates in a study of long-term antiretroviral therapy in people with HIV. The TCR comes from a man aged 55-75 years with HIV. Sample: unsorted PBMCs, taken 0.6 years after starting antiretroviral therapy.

The CDR3 DNA is TGTGCCAGCAGCCTAGGACCAAATACGCGCAATGAGCAGTTCTTC. Residues: CASSLGPNTRNEQFF. The chain combines TRBV7-2 with TRBJ2-1; D uncertain. The CDR3 extends over 15 amino acids. Germline assignment: CDR1 SGHTA and CDR2 FQGNSA. The V and J ends lost 5 bases and 6 bases respectively, with 17 bases between them.